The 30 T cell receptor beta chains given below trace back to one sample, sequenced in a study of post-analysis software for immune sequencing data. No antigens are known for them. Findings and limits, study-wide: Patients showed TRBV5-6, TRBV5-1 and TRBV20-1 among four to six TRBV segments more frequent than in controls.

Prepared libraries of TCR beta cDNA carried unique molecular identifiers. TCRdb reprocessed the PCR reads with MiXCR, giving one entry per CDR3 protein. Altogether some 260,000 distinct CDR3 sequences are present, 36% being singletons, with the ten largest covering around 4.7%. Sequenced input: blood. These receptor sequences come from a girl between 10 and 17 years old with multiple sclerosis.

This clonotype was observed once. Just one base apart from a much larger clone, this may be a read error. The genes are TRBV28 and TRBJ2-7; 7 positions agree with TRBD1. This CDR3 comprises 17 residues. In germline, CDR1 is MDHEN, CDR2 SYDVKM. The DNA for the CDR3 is TGTGCCAGCAGTCGGGACGTAGGGGGCGGAATGACCTACAAGCAGTACTTC. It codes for CASSRDVGGGMTYKQYF.

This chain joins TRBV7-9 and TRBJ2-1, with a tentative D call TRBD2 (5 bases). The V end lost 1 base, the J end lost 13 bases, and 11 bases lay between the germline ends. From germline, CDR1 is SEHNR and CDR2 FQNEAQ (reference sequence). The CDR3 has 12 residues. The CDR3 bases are TGTGCCAGCAGCTTAGAATGGGAGACCCAGTTCTTC. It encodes CASSLEWETQFF.

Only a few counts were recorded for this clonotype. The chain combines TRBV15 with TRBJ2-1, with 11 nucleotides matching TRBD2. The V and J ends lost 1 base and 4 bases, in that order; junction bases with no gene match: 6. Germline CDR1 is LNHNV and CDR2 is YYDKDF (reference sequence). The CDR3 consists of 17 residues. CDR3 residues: CATSRGTSGRIYNEQFF. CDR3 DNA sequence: TGTGCCACCAGCAGAGGGACTAGCGGGCGTATATACAATGAGCAGTTCTTC.

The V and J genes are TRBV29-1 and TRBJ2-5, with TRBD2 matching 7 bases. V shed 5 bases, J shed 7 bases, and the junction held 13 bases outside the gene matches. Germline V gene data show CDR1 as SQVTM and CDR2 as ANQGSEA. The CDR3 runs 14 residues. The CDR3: CSVLRGEGTGTQYF. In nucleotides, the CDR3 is TGCAGCGTTCTACGGGGGGAGGGAACGGGGACCCAGTACTTC.

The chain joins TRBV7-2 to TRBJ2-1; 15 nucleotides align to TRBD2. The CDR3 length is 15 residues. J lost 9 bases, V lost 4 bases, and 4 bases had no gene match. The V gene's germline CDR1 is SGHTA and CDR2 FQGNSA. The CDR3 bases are TGTGCCAGCAGCTGGACTAGCGGGGGGGCCGGTGAGCAGTTCTTC. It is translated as CASSWTSGGAGEQFF. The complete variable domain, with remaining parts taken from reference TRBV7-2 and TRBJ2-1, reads GAGVSQSPSNKVTEKGKDVELRCDPISGHTALYWYRQSLGQGLEFLIYFQGNSAPDKSGLPSDRFSAERTGGSVSTLTIQRTQQEDSAVYLCASSWTSGGAGEQFFGPGTRLTVL.

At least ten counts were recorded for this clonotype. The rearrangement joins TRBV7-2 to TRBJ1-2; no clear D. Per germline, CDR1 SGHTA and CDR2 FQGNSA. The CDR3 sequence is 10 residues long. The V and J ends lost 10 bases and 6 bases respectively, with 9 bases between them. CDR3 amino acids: CAIRWDGYTF. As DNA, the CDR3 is TGTGCCATCAGATGGGATGGCTACACCTTC.

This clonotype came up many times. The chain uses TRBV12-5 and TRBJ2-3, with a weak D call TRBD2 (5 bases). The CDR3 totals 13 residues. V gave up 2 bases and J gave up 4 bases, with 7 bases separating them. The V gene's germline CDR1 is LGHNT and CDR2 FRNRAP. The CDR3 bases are TGTGCTAGTGGTTTGTCGAGGGCAGATACGCAGTATTTT. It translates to CASGLSRADTQYF.

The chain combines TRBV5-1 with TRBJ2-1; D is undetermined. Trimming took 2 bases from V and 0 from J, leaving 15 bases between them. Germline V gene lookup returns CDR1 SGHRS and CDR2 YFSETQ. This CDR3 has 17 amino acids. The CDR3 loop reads CASSLVQARRSYNEQFF. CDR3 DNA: TGCGCCAGCAGCTTAGTCCAAGCCAGACGCTCCTACAATGAGCAGTTCTTC.

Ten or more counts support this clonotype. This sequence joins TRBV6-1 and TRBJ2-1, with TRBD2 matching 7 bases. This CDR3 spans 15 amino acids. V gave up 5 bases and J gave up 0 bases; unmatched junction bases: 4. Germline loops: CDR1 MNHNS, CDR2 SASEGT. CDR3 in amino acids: CASSLLASSYNEQFF. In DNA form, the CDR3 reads TGTGCCAGCAGTTTACTAGCGAGCTCCTACAATGAGCAGTTCTTC.

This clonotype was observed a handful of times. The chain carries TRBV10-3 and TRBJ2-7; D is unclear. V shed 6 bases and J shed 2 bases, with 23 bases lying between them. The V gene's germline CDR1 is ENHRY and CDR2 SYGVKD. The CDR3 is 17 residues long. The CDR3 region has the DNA TGTGCCATCAGCTCAAAATTGATAACAGACCTTCCCTACGAGCAGTACTTC. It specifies CAISSKLITDLPYEQYF.

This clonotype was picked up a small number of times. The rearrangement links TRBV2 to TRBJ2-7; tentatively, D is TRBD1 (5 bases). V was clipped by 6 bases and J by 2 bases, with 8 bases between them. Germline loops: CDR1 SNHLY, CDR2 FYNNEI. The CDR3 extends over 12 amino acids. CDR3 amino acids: CASRGLAYEQYF. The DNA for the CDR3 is TGTGCCAGCAGGGGGCTCGCCTACGAGCAGTACTTC.

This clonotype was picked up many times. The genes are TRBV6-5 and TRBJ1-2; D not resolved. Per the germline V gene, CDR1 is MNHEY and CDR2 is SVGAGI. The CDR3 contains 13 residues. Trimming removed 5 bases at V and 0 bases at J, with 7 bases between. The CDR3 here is CASSDGANYGYTF. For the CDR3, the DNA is TGTGCCAGCAGTGACGGGGCTAACTATGGCTACACCTTC.

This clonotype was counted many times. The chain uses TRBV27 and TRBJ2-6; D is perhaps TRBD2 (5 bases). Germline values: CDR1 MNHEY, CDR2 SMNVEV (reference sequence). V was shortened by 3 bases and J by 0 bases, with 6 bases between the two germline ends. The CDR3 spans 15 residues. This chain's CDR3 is CASSFLASGANVLTF. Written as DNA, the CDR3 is TGTGCCAGCAGTTTCCTAGCCTCTGGGGCCAACGTCCTGACTTTC.

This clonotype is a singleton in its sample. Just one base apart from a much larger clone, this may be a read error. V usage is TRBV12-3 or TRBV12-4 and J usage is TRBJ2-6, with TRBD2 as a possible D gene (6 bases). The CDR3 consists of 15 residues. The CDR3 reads CASRTGDPGANVRTF. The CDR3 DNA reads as TGTGCCAGCAGGACGGGGGACCCTGGGGCCAACGTCCGGACTTTC.

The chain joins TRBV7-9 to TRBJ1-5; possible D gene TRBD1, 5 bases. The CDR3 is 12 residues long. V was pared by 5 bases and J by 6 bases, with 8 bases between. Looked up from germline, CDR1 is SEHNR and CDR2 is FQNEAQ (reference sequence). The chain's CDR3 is CASSDGGQPQHF. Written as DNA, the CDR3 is TGTGCCAGCAGCGATGGGGGTCAGCCCCAGCATTTT.

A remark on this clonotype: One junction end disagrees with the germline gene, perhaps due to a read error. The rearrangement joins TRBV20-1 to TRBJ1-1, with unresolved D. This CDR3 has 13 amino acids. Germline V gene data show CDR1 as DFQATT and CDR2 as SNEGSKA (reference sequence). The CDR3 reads CSARDRVVTGAFF. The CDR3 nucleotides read TGCAGTGCTAGAGATCGAGTCGTGACTGGAGCTTTCTTT.

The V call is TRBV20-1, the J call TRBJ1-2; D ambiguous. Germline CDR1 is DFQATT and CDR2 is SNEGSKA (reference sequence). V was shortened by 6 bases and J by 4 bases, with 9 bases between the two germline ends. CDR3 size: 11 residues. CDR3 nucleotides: TGCAGTGCCGCTTCCCTCTATGGCTACACCTTC. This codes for CSAASLYGYTF.

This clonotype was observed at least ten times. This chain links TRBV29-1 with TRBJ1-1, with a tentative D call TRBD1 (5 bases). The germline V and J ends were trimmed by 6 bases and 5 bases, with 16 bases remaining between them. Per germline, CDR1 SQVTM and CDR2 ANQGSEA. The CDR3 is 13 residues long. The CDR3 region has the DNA TGCAGCGTACGGGGGATTGTCAGGACTGAAGCTTTCTTT. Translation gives CSVRGIVRTEAFF.

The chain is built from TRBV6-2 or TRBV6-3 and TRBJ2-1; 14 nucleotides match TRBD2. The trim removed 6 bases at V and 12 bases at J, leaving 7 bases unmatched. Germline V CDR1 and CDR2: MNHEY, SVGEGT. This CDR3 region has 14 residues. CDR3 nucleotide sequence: TGTGCCAGCAGGGCGAGCGGGACTAGCGGGGGGCAGTTCTTC. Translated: CASRASGTSGGQFF.

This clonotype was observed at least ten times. For the CDR3, the DNA is TGTGCCAGCAGCTTAGTCGGGGGCCGCTCCTACAATGAGCAGTTCTTC. Its protein product is CASSLVGGRSYNEQFF. V is TRBV7-2 and J is TRBJ2-1; TRBD1 or TRBD2 may be the D gene (6 bases each). Germline-derived CDR1 and CDR2 are SGHTA and FQGNSA. With 1 base removed from V and 0 bases from J, the gap between germline ends came to 10 bases. The CDR3 is 16 amino acids.

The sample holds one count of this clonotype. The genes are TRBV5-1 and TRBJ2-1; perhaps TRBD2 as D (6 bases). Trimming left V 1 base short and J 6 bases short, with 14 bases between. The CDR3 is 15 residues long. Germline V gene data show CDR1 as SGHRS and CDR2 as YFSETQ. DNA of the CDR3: TGCGCCAGCAGCTTGCGGGACTCCGGCTGCAATGAGCAGTTCTTC. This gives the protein CASSLRDSGCNEQFF.

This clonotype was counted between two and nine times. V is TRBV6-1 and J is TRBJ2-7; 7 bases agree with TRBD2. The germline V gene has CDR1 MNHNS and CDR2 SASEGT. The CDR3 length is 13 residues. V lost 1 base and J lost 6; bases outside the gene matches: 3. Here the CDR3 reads CASSEVAGGEQYF. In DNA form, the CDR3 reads TGTGCCAGCAGTGAAGTAGCGGGCGGCGAGCAGTACTTC.

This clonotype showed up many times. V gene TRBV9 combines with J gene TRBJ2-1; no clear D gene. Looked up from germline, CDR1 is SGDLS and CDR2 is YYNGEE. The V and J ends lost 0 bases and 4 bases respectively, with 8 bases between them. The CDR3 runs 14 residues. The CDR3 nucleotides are TGTGCCAGCAGCGTAGCTACTGGTTACAATGAGCAGTTCTTC. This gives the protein CASSVATGYNEQFF.

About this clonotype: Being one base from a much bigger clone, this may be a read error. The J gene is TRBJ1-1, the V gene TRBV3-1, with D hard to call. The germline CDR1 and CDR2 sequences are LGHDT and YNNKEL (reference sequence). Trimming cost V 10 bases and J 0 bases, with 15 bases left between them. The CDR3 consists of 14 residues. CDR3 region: CANSSGVMNTEAFF. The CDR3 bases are TGTGCCAACAGTTCGGGAGTCATGAACACTGAAGCTTTCTTT.

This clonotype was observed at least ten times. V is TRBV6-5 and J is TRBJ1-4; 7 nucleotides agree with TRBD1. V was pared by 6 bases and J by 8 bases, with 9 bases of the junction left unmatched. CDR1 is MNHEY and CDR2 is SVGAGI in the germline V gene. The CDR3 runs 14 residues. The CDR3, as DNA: TGTGCCAGCAGACCCGACAGGGCAGCAGAAAAACTGTTTTTT. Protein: CASRPDRAAEKLFF.

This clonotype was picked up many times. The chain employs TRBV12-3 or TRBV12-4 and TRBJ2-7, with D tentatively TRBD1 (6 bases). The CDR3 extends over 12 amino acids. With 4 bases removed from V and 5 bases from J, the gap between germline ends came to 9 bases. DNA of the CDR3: TGTGCCAGCAGTTCAGGGGACAACGAGCAGTACTTC. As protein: CASSSGDNEQYF.

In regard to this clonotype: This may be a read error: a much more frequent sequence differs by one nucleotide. CDR3 in amino acids: CARSPSNPGQSGGYTF. In DNA form, the CDR3 reads TGTGCCCGCTCACCTTCCAACCCGGGACAGAGCGGAGGCTACACCTTC. The V gene is TRBV18, the J gene TRBJ1-2; TRBD1 aligns across 7 bases. From germline, CDR1 is KGHSH and CDR2 LQKENI. The CDR3 totals 16 residues.

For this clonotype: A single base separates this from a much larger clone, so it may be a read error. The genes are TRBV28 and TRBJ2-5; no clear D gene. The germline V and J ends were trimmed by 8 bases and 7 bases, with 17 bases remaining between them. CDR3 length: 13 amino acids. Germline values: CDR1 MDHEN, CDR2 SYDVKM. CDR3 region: CASCIGAGLTQYF. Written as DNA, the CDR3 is TGTGCCAGCTGTATAGGTGCCGGGCTGACCCAGTACTTC.

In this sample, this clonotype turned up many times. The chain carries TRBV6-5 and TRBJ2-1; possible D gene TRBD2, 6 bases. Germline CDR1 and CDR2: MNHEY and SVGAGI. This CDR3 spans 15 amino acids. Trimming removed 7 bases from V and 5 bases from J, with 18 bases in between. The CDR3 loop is CASNQGLAGDNEQFF. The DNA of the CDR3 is TGTGCCAGCAACCAGGGACTTGCCGGAGACAATGAGCAGTTCTTC.

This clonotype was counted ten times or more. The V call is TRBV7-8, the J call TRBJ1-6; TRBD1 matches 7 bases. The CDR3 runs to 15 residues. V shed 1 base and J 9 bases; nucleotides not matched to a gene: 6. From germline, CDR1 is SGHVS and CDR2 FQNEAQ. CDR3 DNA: TGTGCCAGCAGCTTAGACGCAGGGGGGAGTTCACCCCTCCACTTT. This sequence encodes CASSLDAGGSSPLHF. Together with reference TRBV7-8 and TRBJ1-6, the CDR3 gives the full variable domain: GAGVSQSPRYKVAKRGQDVALRCDPISGHVSLFWYQQALGQGPEFLTYFQNEAQLDKSGLPSDRFFAERPEGSVSTLKIQRTQQEDSAVYLCASSLDAGGSSPLHFGNGTRLTVT.